Listed here are 19 T cell receptor beta chains from one sample, sequenced in a study. Treg sorting used a CD4+CD25+CD127-/low gate. A single record per CDR3 protein comes from TCRdb applying MiXCR to the 5' RACE reads. In the table there are 34,000 or so distinct CDR3 sequences, over 25% of which are singletons. The sequencing sample was made of tumor-infiltrating Tregs sorted from the breast tumor. The receptor set was obtained from a female donor with breast cancer.

In DNA, the CDR3 is TGTGCCAGCAGTGAATCGGGGCAGCCGACCGCCGAGCAGTACTTC. Protein product: CASSESGQPTAEQYF. The chain joins TRBV25-1 to TRBJ2-7; either TRBD1 or TRBD2 may fit D (5 bases each). The V gene lost 1 base and the J gene lost 6 bases, with 16 bases spanning the gap. The germline CDR1 and CDR2 sequences are MGHDK and SYGVNS. This CDR3 has 15 residues.

The V and J genes are TRBV9 and TRBJ2-1, with D possibly called TRBD1 or TRBD2 (5 bases each). The CDR3 spans 15 residues. CDR1 is SGDLS, CDR2 YYNGEE, per germline. The V and J ends lost 0 bases and 2 bases respectively, with 9 bases between them. CDR3 nucleotide sequence: TGTGCCAGCAGCGTAGAATGGGGGACCTACAATGAGCAGTTCTTC. This sequence encodes CASSVEWGTYNEQFF.

As regards this clonotype: A read error is possible here, since a much larger clone lies one base away. This sequence joins TRBV7-3 and TRBJ2-1; 10 positions match TRBD2. The CDR3 extends over 15 amino acids. Germline assignment: CDR1 SGHTA and CDR2 FQGTGA. Written as DNA, the CDR3 is TGTGCCAGCAGCTTAAAGGCTAGCGGGAGAAATGAGCAGTGCTTC. Amino acid sequence: CASSLKASGRNEQCF.

As to this clonotype: A much larger clone lies one base from this, so it may be a read error. CDR3 loop: CVSSLSNAGNTEAFF. Here the CDR3 DNA reads TGTGTCAGCAGCTTGAGTAATGCGGGGAACACTGAAGCTTTCTTT. J is TRBJ1-1 and V is TRBV5-4; no reliable D call. CDR3 length: 15 amino acids. The germline gives CDR1 SGHNT, CDR2 YYREEE (reference sequence).

This clonotype was detected a few times. This may stem from a read error, because a much larger clone lies one nucleotide away. V gene TRBV7-6 combines with J gene TRBJ2-3; D unclear. Germline lookup yields CDR1 SGHVS and CDR2 FNYEAQ. The CDR3 contains 12 residues. The CDR3 loop is CAGSSITDTQYF. For the CDR3, the DNA is TGTGCCGGCAGCTCCATCACAGATACGCAGTATTTT.

J is TRBJ2-1 and V is TRBV11-1; D tentatively reads TRBD1 or TRBD2 (5 bases each). V lost 5 bases and J 5 bases, leaving 16 bases between the germline ends. Germline CDR1 SGHAT, CDR2 FQDESV (reference sequence). CDR3 length: 15 residues. The CDR3 loop is CASSPIGTPDNEQFF. In DNA form, the CDR3 reads TGTGCCAGCAGCCCGATCGGGACCCCCGACAATGAGCAGTTCTTC. Variable domain in full (rest from reference TRBV11-1 and TRBJ2-1): EAEVAQSPRYKITEKSQAVAFWCDPISGHATLYWYRQILGQGPELLVQFQDESVVDDSQLPKDRFSAERLKGVDSTLKIQPAELGDSAMYLCASSPIGTPDNEQFFGPGTRLTVL.

In its sample, this clonotype was seen many times. The gene calls are TRBV20-1 and TRBJ2-7; D is perhaps TRBD2 (5 bases). The CDR3 consists of 14 residues. V lost 0 bases, J lost 0 bases, and 9 bases lay in between. CDR1 is DFQATT, CDR2 SNEGSKA, per germline (reference sequence). The CDR3 region is CSARDERSSYEQYF. CDR3 bases: TGCAGTGCTAGAGATGAGCGGAGCTCCTACGAGCAGTACTTC.

The sample holds many counts of this clonotype. The genes are TRBV25-1 and TRBJ2-5; 8 nucleotides align to TRBD1. Germline loops: CDR1 MGHDK, CDR2 SYGVNS. The ends lost 8 bases at V and 3 bases at J; junction bases unmatched: 8. CDR3 size: 14 residues. CDR3 nucleotide sequence: TGTGCCAGCTCACGGGACAGGATAGAAGAGACCCAGTACTTC. Protein product: CASSRDRIEETQYF.

On this clonotype itself: Since a much larger clone is just one base distant, this may be a read error. The V call is TRBV15, the J call TRBJ2-3; TRBD2 is a possible D gene (5 bases). The CDR3 totals 15 residues. Germline V gene data show CDR1 as LNHNV and CDR2 as YYDKDF (reference sequence). The CDR3 region has the DNA TGTGCCACCAGCAGAGCGCTAGGAGGCACAGATACGCAGTGTTTT. This gives the protein CATSRALGGTDTQCF.

In this sample, this clonotype turned up many times. The CDR3 here is CATSDFAVGLKNEQFF. In nucleotides, the CDR3 is TGTGCCACCAGTGATTTCGCGGTAGGGCTGAAAAATGAGCAGTTCTTC. V gene TRBV24-1 combines with J gene TRBJ2-1; no clear D gene. Germline CDR1 and CDR2: KGHDR and SFDVKD. V lost 1 base and J lost 7, with 16 bases in between. The CDR3 length is 16 residues.

This clonotype showed up just a few times. This rearrangement joins TRBV6-5 to TRBJ2-7, with D tentatively TRBD1 (6 bases). The length of the CDR3 is 15 residues. Trimming pared 8 bases from V and 2 bases from J, leaving 19 bases between. In germline, CDR1 is MNHEY, CDR2 SVGAGI. The chain's CDR3 is CASARAYREPYEQYF. CDR3 sequence (DNA): TGTGCCAGCGCGAGGGCGTACAGGGAACCCTACGAGCAGTACTTC.

The V call is TRBV6-5, the J call TRBJ1-1, with a possible D match to TRBD1 (6 bases). CDR1 MNHEY and CDR2 SVGAGI come from the germline V gene. V was pared by 2 bases and J by 5 bases, with 9 bases between. The CDR3 length is 13 residues. CDR3 region: CASSYTQGTEAFF. CDR3 bases: TGTGCCAGCAGTTACACCCAGGGGACTGAAGCTTTCTTT.

Turning to this clonotype: This may be a read error: a much more frequent sequence differs by one nucleotide. The chain is built from TRBV7-2 and TRBJ2-1, with D uncertain. Trimming cost V 3 bases and J 3 bases, with 15 bases left between them. The CDR3 spans 16 residues. Germline values: CDR1 SGHTA, CDR2 FQGNSA. The DNA for the CDR3 is TGTGCCAGCAGCTTGATTGCTAGGGCCATCTACAATGAGCAGTTCTTC. It specifies CASSLIARAIYNEQFF.

The V gene is TRBV4-1, the J gene TRBJ2-5, with D unclear. The V and J ends lost 3 bases and 1 base respectively, with 9 bases between them. This CDR3 has 14 amino acids. The V gene's germline CDR1 is MGHRA and CDR2 YSYEKL. The CDR3 DNA is TGCGCCAGCAGCCAGGTGGACGGCCAAGAGACCCAGTACTTC. This translates into CASSQVDGQETQYF.

This clonotype was seen many times. This chain links TRBV20-1 with TRBJ1-5; maybe TRBD1 (5 bases). The CDR3 covers 13 residues. Germline CDR1 is DFQATT and CDR2 is SNEGSKA (reference sequence). The V end lost 7 bases, the J end lost 3 bases, and 13 bases lay between the germline ends. The chain's CDR3 is CSVMQGYNQPQHF. The CDR3 nucleotides read TGCAGTGTGATGCAGGGTTACAATCAGCCCCAGCATTTT.

The rearrangement joins TRBV6-1 to TRBJ1-6; weak D call: TRBD1 (5 bases). Germline CDR1 and CDR2: MNHNS and SASEGT. The CDR3 is 16 amino acids. Trimming pared 6 bases from V and 8 bases from J, leaving 20 bases between. Here the CDR3 reads CASRAAQPAGDSPLHF. The CDR3 nucleotides are TGTGCCAGCAGGGCGGCACAGCCGGCGGGGGATTCACCCCTCCACTTT.

This clonotype was found a few times. The chain employs TRBV6-5 and TRBJ1-2, with D maybe TRBD1 (6 bases). Germline CDR1 reads MNHEY; CDR2 reads SVGAGI. V shed 4 bases and J shed 5 bases, with 17 bases lying between them. The CDR3 consists of 15 residues. In nucleotides, the CDR3 is TGTGCCAGCAGTTTCGTACAGGGAGGAGGGTATGGCTACACCTTC. Its protein is CASSFVQGGGYGYTF.

This sequence joins TRBV7-9 and TRBJ2-1; 9 bases line up with TRBD2. The germline gives CDR1 SEHNR, CDR2 FQNEAQ (reference sequence). The V segment lost 5 bases and the J segment 8 bases; nucleotides outside the gene matches: 10. CDR3 length: 15 amino acids. CDR3 DNA sequence: TGTGCCAGCAGCGAAATAGCGGGAGCGTACGATGAGCAGTTCTTC. Its protein is CASSEIAGAYDEQFF. The whole variable domain, remainder taken from reference TRBV7-9 and TRBJ2-1, is DTGVSQNPRHKITKRGQNVTFRCDPISEHNRLYWYRQTLGQGPEFLTYFQNEAQLEKSRLLSDRFSAERPKGSFSTLEIQRTEQGDSAMYLCASSEIAGAYDEQFFGPGTRLTVL.

In this sample, this clonotype turned up many times. The DNA for the CDR3 is TGTGCCAGCAGCGCCCAGGGGTCCTACAATGAGCAGTTCTTC. Translation: CASSAQGSYNEQFF. The rearrangement uses TRBV6-5 and TRBJ2-1, with D possibly TRBD1 on 6 matching bases. V dropped 6 bases and J dropped 1 base, with 10 bases sitting between them. Germline V gives CDR1 MNHEY, CDR2 SVGAGI. This CDR3 contains 14 residues.